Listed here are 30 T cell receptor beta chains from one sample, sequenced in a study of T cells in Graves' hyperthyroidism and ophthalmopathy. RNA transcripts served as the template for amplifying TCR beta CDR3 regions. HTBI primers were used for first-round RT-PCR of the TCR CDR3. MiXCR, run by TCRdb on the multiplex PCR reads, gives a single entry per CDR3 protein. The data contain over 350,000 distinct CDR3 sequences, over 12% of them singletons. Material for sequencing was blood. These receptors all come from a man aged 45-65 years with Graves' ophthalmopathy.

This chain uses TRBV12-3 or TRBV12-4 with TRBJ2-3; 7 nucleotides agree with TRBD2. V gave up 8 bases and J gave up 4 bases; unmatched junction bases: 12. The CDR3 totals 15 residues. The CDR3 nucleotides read TGTGCCAGCCGCCCCGAGGCGGGAGTGGCAGATACGCAGTATTTT. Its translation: CASRPEAGVADTQYF.

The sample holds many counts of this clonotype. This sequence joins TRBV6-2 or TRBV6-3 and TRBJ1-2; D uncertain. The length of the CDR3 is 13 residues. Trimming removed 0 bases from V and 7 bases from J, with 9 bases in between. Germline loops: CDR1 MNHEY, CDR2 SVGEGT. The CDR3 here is CASSYSIDAGYTF. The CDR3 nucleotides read TGTGCCAGCAGTTACTCGATCGATGCTGGCTACACCTTC.

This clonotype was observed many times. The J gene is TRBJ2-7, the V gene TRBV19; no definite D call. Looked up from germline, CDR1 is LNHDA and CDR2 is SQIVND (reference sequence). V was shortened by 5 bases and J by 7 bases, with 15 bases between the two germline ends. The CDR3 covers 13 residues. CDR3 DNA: TGTGCCAGTAGTTCCGGACGGGCCGGGGAGCAGTACTTC. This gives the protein CASSSGRAGEQYF.

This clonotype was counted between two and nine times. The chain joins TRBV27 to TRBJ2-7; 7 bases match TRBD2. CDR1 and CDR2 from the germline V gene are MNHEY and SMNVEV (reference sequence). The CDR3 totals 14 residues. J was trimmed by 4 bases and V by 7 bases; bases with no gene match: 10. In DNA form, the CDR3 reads TGTGCCAGCAATATGGGAGGGAGGGTGTACGAGCAGTACTTC. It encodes CASNMGGRVYEQYF.

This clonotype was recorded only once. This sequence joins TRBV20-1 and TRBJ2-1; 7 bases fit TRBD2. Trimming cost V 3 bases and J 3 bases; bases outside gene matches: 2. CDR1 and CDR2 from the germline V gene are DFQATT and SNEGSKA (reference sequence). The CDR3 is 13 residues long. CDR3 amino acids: CSASSGGYNEQFF. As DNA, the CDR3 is TGCAGTGCTAGTTCGGGAGGCTACAATGAGCAGTTCTTC.

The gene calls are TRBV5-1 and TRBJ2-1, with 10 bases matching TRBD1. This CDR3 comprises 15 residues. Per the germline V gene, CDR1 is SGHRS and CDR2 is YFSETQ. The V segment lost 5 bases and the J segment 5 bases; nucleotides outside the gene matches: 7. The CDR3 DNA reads TGCGCCAGCAGACTATCAGGGACAGGGGACAATGAGCAGTTCTTC. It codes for CASRLSGTGDNEQFF. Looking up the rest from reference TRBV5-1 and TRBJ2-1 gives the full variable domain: KAGVTQTPRYLIKTRGQQVTLSCSPISGHRSVSWYQQTPGQGLQFLFEYFSETQRNKGNFPGRFSGRQFSNSRSEMNVSTLELGDSALYLCASRLSGTGDNEQFFGPGTRLTVL.

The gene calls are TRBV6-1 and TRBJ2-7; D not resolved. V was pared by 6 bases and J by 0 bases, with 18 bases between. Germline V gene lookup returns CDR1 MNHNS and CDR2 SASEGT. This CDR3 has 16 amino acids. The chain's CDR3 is CASRRGSDFHSYEQYF. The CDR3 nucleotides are TGTGCCAGCAGGAGAGGATCCGACTTTCACTCCTACGAGCAGTACTTC.

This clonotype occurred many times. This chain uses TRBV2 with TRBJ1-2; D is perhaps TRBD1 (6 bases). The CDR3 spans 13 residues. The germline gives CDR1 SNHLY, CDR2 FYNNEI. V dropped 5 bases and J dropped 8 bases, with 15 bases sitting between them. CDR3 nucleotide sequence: TGTGCCAGCAGTAAACGGACAGAGGGCGGCTACACCTTC. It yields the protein CASSKRTEGGYTF.

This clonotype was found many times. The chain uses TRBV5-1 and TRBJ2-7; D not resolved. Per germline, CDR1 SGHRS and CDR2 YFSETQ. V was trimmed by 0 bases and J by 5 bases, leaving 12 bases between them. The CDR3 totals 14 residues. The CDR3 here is CASSLARGDDEQYF. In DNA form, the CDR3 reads TGCGCCAGCAGCTTGGCCCGTGGCGATGACGAGCAGTACTTC.

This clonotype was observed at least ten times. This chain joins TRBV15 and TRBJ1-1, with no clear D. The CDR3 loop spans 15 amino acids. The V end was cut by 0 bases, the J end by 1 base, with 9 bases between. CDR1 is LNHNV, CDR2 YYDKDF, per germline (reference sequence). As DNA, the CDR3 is TGTGCCACCAGCAGAGATCCTAACCGGAACACTGAAGCTTTCTTT. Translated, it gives CATSRDPNRNTEAFF.

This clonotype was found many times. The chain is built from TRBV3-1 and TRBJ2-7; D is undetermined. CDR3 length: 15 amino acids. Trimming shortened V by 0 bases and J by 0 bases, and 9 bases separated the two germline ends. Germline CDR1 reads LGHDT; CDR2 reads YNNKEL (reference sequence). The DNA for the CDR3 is TGTGCCAGCAGCCAAGATTCGCACAGCTCCTACGAGCAGTACTTC. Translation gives CASSQDSHSSYEQYF.

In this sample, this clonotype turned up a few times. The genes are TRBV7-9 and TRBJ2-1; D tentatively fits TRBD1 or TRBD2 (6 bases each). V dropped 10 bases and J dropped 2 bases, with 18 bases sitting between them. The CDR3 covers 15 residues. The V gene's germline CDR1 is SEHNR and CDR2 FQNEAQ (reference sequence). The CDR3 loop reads CATGAQGPTYNEQFF. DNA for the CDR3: TGTGCCACGGGGGCCCAGGGACCCACCTACAATGAGCAGTTCTTC.

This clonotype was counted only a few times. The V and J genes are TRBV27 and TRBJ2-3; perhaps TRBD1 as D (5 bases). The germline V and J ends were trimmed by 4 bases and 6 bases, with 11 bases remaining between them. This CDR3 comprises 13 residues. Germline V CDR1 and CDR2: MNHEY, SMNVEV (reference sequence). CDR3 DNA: TGTGCCAGCAGTTCCATGGCAGGGGATACGCAGTATTTT. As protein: CASSSMAGDTQYF.

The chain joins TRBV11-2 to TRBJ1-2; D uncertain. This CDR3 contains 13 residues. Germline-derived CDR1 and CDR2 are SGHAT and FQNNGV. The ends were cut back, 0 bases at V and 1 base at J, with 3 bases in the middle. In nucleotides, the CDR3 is TGTGCCAGCAGCTTAGACTATAACTATGGCTACACCTTC. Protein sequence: CASSLDYNYGYTF.

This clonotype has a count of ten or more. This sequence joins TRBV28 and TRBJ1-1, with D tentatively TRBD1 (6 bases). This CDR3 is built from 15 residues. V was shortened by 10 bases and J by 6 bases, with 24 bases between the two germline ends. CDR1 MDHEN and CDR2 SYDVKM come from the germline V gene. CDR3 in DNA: TGTGCCATCTCCAGTCCTACAGGGAGGATAGCTGAAGCTTTCTTT. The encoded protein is CAISSPTGRIAEAFF.

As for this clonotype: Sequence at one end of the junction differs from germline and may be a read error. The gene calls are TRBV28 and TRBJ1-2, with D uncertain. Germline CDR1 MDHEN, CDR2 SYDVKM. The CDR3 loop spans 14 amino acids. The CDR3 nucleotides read TGTGCCAGCAGTCCCCCCGACGAATACTATGCCTACACCTTC. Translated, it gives CASSPPDEYYAYTF.

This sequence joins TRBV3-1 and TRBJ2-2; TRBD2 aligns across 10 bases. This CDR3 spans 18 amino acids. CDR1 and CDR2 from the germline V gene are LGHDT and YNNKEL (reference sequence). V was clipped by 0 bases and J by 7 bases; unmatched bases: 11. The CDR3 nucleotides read TGTGCCAGCAGCCAAGATGTGCGCCTAGCGGGGGCGGGCGGGGAGCTGTTTTTT. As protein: CASSQDVRLAGAGGELFF.

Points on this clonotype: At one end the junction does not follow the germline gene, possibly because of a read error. This CDR3 reads CAGSISPTSHNEQFF. The CDR3 coding sequence is TGTGCCGGTAGTATAAGTCCTACTAGCCACAATGAGCAGTTCTTC. The chain carries TRBV19 and TRBJ2-1, with D possibly TRBD2 on 6 matching bases. The germline V gene encodes CDR1 LNHDA and CDR2 SQIVND (reference sequence). The length of the CDR3 is 15 residues. Combining the CDR3 with reference TRBV19 and TRBJ2-1 gives the whole variable domain DGGITQSPKYLFRKEGQNVTLSCEQNLNHDAMYWYRQDPGQGLRLIYYSQIVNDFQKGDIAEGYSVSREKKESFPLTVTSAQKNPTAFYLCAGSISPTSHNEQFFGPGTRLTVL.

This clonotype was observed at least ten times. The CDR3 region is CASRPRGDTEAFF. As DNA, the CDR3 is TGTGCCAGCAGGCCCCGGGGAGACACTGAAGCTTTCTTT. V gene TRBV13 combines with J gene TRBJ1-1; D is ambiguous. The CDR3 runs to 13 residues. Germline CDR1 PRHDT, CDR2 FYEKMQ (reference sequence). Trimming removed 6 bases at V and 3 bases at J, with 11 bases between.

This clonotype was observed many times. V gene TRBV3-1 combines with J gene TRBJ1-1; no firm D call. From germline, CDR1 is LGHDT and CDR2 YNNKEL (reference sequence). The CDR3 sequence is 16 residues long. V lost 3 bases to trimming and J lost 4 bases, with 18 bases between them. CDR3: CASSHPVRVLGTEAFF. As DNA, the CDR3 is TGTGCCAGCAGCCACCCGGTGCGGGTTCTCGGCACTGAAGCTTTCTTT.

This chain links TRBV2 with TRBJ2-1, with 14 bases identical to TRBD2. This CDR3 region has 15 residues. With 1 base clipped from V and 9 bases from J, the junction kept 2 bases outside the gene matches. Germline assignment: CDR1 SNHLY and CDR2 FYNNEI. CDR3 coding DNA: TGTGCCAGCAGTGAAGAGGGACTAGCGGGAGTTGAGCAGTTCTTC. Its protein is CASSEEGLAGVEQFF.

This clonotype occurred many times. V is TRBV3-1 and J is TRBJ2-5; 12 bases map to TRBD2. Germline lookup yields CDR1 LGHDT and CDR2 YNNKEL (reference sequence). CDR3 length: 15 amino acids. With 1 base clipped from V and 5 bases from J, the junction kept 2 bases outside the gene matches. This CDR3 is CASSQGLAGVETQYF. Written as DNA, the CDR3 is TGTGCCAGCAGCCAAGGACTAGCGGGAGTGGAGACCCAGTACTTC.

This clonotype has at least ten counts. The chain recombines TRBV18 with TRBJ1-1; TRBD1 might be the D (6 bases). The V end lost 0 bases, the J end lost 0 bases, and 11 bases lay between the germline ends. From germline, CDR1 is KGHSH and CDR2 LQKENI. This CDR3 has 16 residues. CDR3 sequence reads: CASSPPAGAMNTEAFF. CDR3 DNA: TGTGCCAGCTCACCACCAGCGGGGGCTATGAACACTGAAGCTTTCTTT.

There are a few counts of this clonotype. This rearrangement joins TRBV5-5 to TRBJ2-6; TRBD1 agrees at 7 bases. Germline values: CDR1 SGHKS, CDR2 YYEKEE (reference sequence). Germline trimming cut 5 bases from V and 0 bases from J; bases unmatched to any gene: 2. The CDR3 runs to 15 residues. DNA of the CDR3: TGTGCCAGCAGGACAGGGACCTCTGGGGCCAACGTCCTGACTTTC. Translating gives CASRTGTSGANVLTF.

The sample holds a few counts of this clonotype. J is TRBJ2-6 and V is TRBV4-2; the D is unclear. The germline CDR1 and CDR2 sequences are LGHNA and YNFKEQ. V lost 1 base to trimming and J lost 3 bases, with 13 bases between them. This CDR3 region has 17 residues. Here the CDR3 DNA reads TGTGCCAGCAGCCAAGGAATACACCCCTTTGGGGCCAACGTCCTGACTTTC. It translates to CASSQGIHPFGANVLTF.

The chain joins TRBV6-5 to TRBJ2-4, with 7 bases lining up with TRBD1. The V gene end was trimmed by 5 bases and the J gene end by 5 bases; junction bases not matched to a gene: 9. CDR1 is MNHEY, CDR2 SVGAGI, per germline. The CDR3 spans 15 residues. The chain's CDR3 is CASSNRPGQQNIQYF. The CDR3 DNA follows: TGTGCCAGCAGTAACAGACCGGGACAGCAAAACATTCAGTACTTC.

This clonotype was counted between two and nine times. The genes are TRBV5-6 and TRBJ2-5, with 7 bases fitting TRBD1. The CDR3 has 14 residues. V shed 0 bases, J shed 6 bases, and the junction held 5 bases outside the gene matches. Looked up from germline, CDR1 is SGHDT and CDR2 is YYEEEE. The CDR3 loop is CASSLEAGGKTQYF. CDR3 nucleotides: TGTGCCAGCAGCTTGGAAGCAGGGGGAAAGACCCAGTACTTC.

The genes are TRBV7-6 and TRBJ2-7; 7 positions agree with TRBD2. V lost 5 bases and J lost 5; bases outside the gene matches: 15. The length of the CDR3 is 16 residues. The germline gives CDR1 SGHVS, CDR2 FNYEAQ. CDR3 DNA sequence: TGTGCCAGCAGCCCCGGCCTGGTGGGAGGGTTAAACGAGCAGTACTTC. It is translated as CASSPGLVGGLNEQYF. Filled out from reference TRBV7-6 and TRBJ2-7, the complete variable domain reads GAGVSQSPRYKVTKRGQDVALRCDPISGHVSLYWYRQALGQGPEFLTYFNYEAQQDKSGLPNDRFSAERPEGSISTLTIQRTEQRDSAMYRCASSPGLVGGLNEQYFGPGTRLTVT.

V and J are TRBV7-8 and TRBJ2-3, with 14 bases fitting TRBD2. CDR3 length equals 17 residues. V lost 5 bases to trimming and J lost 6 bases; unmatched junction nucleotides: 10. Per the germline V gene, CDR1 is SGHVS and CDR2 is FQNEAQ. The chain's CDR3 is CASSEPPGLAGVDTQYF. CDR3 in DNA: TGTGCCAGCAGCGAACCACCGGGACTAGCGGGAGTGGATACGCAGTATTTT.

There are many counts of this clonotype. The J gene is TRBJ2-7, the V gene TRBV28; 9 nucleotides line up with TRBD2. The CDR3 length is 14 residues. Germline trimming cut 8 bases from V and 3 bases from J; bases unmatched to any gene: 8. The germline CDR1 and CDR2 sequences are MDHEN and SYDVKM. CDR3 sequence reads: CASGEVAGDYEQYF. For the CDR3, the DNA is TGTGCCAGCGGCGAAGTAGCGGGAGACTACGAGCAGTACTTC.